In this sample, the clone carrying this TCR beta chain turned up a few times. What it binds is not known. TCRdb keeps only in-frame clones here, not all; method: immunoSEQ multiplex PCR. Counted here are roughly 270,000 clones, over 75% occurring once; the ten biggest clones make up approximately 0.95%. The sample originates from a study of cytomegalovirus exposure and HLA in healthy donors. Study background: A subsequent analysis stated that the 120 or so validation repertoires were run on the same platform as the approximately 610 first-cohort repertoires. General study points: Some public TCRs appeared in many individuals, while most sequences were rare. According to reports, the classifier identified cytomegalovirus status with high specificity and sensitivity. The study designated 150 to 200 TCR beta chains cytomegalovirus-associated.

The CDR3 spans 13 residues. Trimming took off 6 bases at V and 0 bases at J, with 6 bases between the two ends. Germline V CDR1 and CDR2: MNHEY, SMNVEV (reference sequence). The source is a woman aged 18-29 years in good health and CMV-seronegative. The chain couples TRBV27 to TRBJ2-1, with no clear D. Sequences were obtained from PBMCs. Here the CDR3 DNA reads TGTGCCAGCAGACGTAGCTCCTACAATGAGCAGTTCTTC. Its protein product is CASRRSSYNEQFF.